The T cell receptor beta chain described here comes from a study of early T cells in non-severe SARS-CoV-2 infection. TCRdb re-called the 5' RACE reads through MiXCR, storing one row per CDR3 protein. Of about 97,000 distinct CDR3 sequences listed, under 15% are singletons. Germline V lookup: CDR1 MGHRA, CDR2 YSYEKL. V was pared by 3 bases and J by 4 bases, with 6 bases of the junction left unmatched. CDR3 length: 15 amino acids. Sequencing was performed on whole blood. The receptor comes from an adult who was a healthcare worker with PCR-confirmed SARS-CoV-2 infection or an uninfected control (not recorded which). V usage is TRBV4-1 and J usage is TRBJ2-1, with TRBD1 identical over 7 bases. Here the CDR3 DNA reads TGCGCCAGCAGCCACCCCGAGGGACAGTACAATGAGCAGTTCTTC. This gives the protein CASSHPEGQYNEQFF.